This TCR beta chain was sequenced during a study of T cell responses to AZD1222 COVID-19 vaccine. Remarks on this clone: Its antigen remains unidentified.

Here immunoSEQ multiplex PCR was the method, and the copy in TCRdb shows in-frame clones only, minus some. The profile covers 160,000 or so clones, with about 87% appearing a single time and roughly 4% taken by the ten largest. This CDR3 region has 14 residues. CDR1 is LGHDT and CDR2 is YNNKEL in the germline V gene (reference sequence). Germline trimming cut 5 bases from V and 5 bases from J; bases unmatched to any gene: 7. Overall study findings and caveats: A mostly white British donor set with more females was recruited, and clonal diversity was possibly underestimated. Sampled repertoires all dated from after the peak T cell response. At baseline, just 6 or 7 AZD1222 recipients tested seropositive.

This receptor was identified in an adult who received the MenACWY meningococcal vaccine as a control. J is TRBJ1-1 and V is TRBV3-1 (or the pseudogene TRBV3-2); 8 bases fit TRBD1. Sequences were derived from peripheral blood, sampled 28 days after the second dose of the MenACWY control vaccine. The DNA of the CDR3 is TGTGCCAGCAGCTTAACGACAGGGGAGACTGAAGCTTTCTTT. Translating it yields CASSLTTGETEAFF.